These 22 T cell receptor beta chains came from one sample sequenced in a study of cytomegalovirus exposure and HLA in healthy donors. Method: immunoSEQ multiplex PCR; TCRdb's copy keeps in-frame clones and lacks some. The sample carries 70,000 to 85,000 clones, about 95% recorded once. The sequenced sample consisted of PBMCs. The receptors here all came from a woman aged 18-35 years in good health and CMV-seropositive.

The V gene is TRBV28, the J gene TRBJ1-2; 8 positions agree with TRBD1. Germline CDR1 is MDHEN and CDR2 is SYDVKM. V dropped 4 bases and J dropped 2; count of bases not matched to a gene: 9. CDR3 length: 16 amino acids. Here the CDR3 DNA reads TGTGCCAGCAGTTCCCCCCGACAGGGGATGAACTATGGCTACACCTTC. Its translation is CASSSPRQGMNYGYTF.

The chain couples TRBV7-9 to TRBJ2-2, with 8 bases identical to TRBD2. This CDR3 has 16 residues. Unmatched junction bases numbered 4, after V lost 4 bases and J lost 0 bases. The germline CDR1 and CDR2 sequences are SEHNR and FQNEAQ (reference sequence). The CDR3 nucleotides read TGTGCCAGCAGCTCGCTAGCGGGCTCGAACACCGGGGAGCTGTTTTTT. It specifies CASSSLAGSNTGELFF.

This clone was seen a single time. The chain links TRBV18 to TRBJ1-5; weak D call: TRBD1 (5 bases). CDR1 KGHSH and CDR2 LQKENI come from the germline V gene. Trimming removed 0 bases at V and 4 bases at J, with 7 bases between. The CDR3 has 14 residues. The CDR3 spells CASSPPGGNQPQHF. The CDR3 DNA reads as TGTGCCAGCTCACCACCGGGGGGTAATCAGCCCCAGCATTTT.

This clone has only a few counts. The V call is TRBV5-1, the J call TRBJ2-5, with TRBD1 identical over 11 bases. Germline V gene sequence: CDR1 SGHRS, CDR2 YFSETQ. The CDR3 runs 16 residues. Losses at the gene ends were 4 bases for V and 2 bases for J; bases not matched to a gene: 7. CDR3 sequence: CASSLGQGGRQETQYF. CDR3 DNA: TGCGCCAGCAGCCTGGGACAGGGGGGGAGGCAAGAGACCCAGTACTTC.

V is TRBV5-1 and J is TRBJ2-1; D perhaps matches TRBD2 (5 bases). The CDR3 runs to 15 residues. CDR1 is SGHRS, CDR2 YFSETQ, per germline. The germline V and J ends were trimmed by 0 bases and 4 bases, with 11 bases remaining between them. The DNA of the CDR3 is TGCGCCAGCAGCTTGGGTAGCGCGACTTACAATGAGCAGTTCTTC. Residues: CASSLGSATYNEQFF.

V usage is TRBV11-2 and J usage is TRBJ2-7; TRBD1 agrees at 9 bases. The CDR3 has 14 residues. J gave up 3 bases and V 4 bases, and 4 bases lay outside the gene matches. Germline V CDR1 and CDR2: SGHAT, FQNNGV. As DNA, the CDR3 is TGTGCCAGCAGCTCCGGGACAGGGAACTACGAGCAGTACTTC. This gives the protein CASSSGTGNYEQYF.

The CDR3 sequence: CASSEDTGDLLYGYTF. DNA of the CDR3: TGTGCCAGCAGTGAAGATACAGGGGATCTTCTCTATGGCTACACCTTC. This rearrangement joins TRBV6-1 to TRBJ1-2; 7 positions agree with TRBD1. With 1 base clipped from V and 4 bases from J, the junction kept 9 bases outside the gene matches. CDR1 MNHNS and CDR2 SASEGT come from the germline V gene. This CDR3 is built from 16 residues.

This chain links TRBV9 with TRBJ1-1; the D is unclear. V shed 0 bases and J shed 0 bases, with 9 bases lying between them. This CDR3 comprises 15 residues. Germline loops: CDR1 SGDLS, CDR2 YYNGEE. The CDR3 protein is CASSVVGGMNTEAFF. In nucleotides, the CDR3 is TGTGCCAGCAGCGTAGTAGGAGGGATGAACACTGAAGCTTTCTTT.

The rearrangement links TRBV7-9 to TRBJ1-2, with 7 bases that match TRBD1. J was trimmed by 0 bases and V by 5 bases; bases with no gene match: 9. CDR1 and CDR2 from the germline V gene are SEHNR and FQNEAQ (reference sequence). The CDR3 consists of 16 residues. Written as DNA, the CDR3 is TGTGCCAGCAGCCCGGCCGGGACAGAACCTAACTATGGCTACACCTTC. This gives the protein CASSPAGTEPNYGYTF.

The chain joins TRBV7-2 to TRBJ2-7; 11 bases are shared with TRBD2. CDR1 is SGHTA and CDR2 is FQGNSA in the germline V gene. The CDR3 is 16 amino acids. V was clipped by 4 bases and J by 6 bases; unmatched bases: 11. CDR3 bases: TGTGCCAGCAGCTCCCGGGTTAGCGGGGGGGCCACCGAGCAGTACTTC. Translation: CASSSRVSGGATEQYF.

V usage is TRBV30 and J usage is TRBJ1-1; 7 nucleotides align to TRBD1. Germline values: CDR1 GTSNPN, CDR2 SVGIG (reference sequence). Germline trimming cut 4 bases from V and 3 bases from J; bases unmatched to any gene: 5. The CDR3 length is 13 residues. The CDR3 sequence: CAWTRGSDTEAFF. CDR3 nucleotide sequence: TGTGCCTGGACCAGGGGGTCGGACACTGAAGCTTTCTTT.

The chain links TRBV27 to TRBJ1-5; 7 bases are shared with TRBD1. The CDR3 runs 14 residues. V trimming: 0 bases; J trimming: 6 bases; junction bases outside the gene matches: 2. Germline V gene lookup returns CDR1 MNHEY and CDR2 SMNVEV (reference sequence). The CDR3 region has the DNA TGTGCCAGCAGTTTATCGACAGGGTCTCAGCCCCAGCATTTT. It is translated as CASSLSTGSQPQHF.

V gene TRBV13 combines with J gene TRBJ2-7; TRBD2 agrees at 10 bases. Germline V CDR1 and CDR2: PRHDT, FYEKMQ (reference sequence). The V segment lost 5 bases and the J segment 4 bases; nucleotides outside the gene matches: 11. The CDR3 length is 16 residues. The CDR3 spells CASSPPKREGRYEQYF. In DNA, the CDR3 is TGTGCCAGCAGCCCACCGAAGCGGGAGGGCCGATACGAGCAGTACTTC.

The rearrangement joins TRBV29-1 to TRBJ1-1; D gene ambiguous. The CDR3 covers 14 residues. The germline gives CDR1 SQVTM, CDR2 ANQGSEA. Trimming removed 4 bases at V and 3 bases at J, with 15 bases between. The CDR3 DNA sequence: TGCAGCGTTGCGTTCGGAGGGCGGGACACTGAAGCTTTCTTT. It yields the protein CSVAFGGRDTEAFF. The variable domain in full, completed from reference TRBV29-1 and TRBJ1-1, reads SAVISQKPSRDICQRGTSLTIQCQVDSQVTMMFWYRQQPGQSLTLIATANQGSEATYESGFVIDKFPISRPNLTFSTLTVSNMSPEDSSIYLCSVAFGGRDTEAFFGQGTRLTVV.

The V call is TRBV30, the J call TRBJ1-3, with D hard to call. The CDR3 is 13 amino acids. Per germline, CDR1 GTSNPN and CDR2 SVGIG (reference sequence). V shed 4 bases and J shed 0 bases, with 7 bases lying between them. CDR3 sequence reads: CAWTASSGNTIYF. The CDR3, as DNA: TGTGCCTGGACAGCTAGCTCTGGAAACACCATATATTTT.

The chain links TRBV30 to TRBJ1-4; D remains unclear. Germline values: CDR1 GTSNPN, CDR2 SVGIG (reference sequence). The CDR3 has 13 amino acids. V was trimmed by 2 bases and J by 7 bases, leaving 11 bases between them. The CDR3 is CAWSPGRSEKLFF. The CDR3, as DNA: TGTGCCTGGAGTCCCGGAAGGAGTGAAAAACTGTTTTTT.

The sample holds one count of this clone. The chain employs TRBV5-6 and TRBJ1-1; TRBD1 aligns across 7 bases. The CDR3 spans 13 residues. Germline V gene lookup returns CDR1 SGHDT and CDR2 YYEEEE. The ends lost 2 bases at V and 6 bases at J; junction bases unmatched: 4. The CDR3 coding sequence is TGTGCCAGCAGCTTATCAGGGGGTCCTGAAGCTTTCTTT. Its translation is CASSLSGGPEAFF.

The chain combines TRBV2 with TRBJ2-6, with a weak D call TRBD1 (6 bases). V shed 9 bases and J shed 0 bases, with 12 bases lying between them. The CDR3 runs 15 residues. From germline, CDR1 is SNHLY and CDR2 FYNNEI. The DNA for the CDR3 is TGTGCCAGGGGGCAGGGGAGCTCTGGGGCCAACGTCCTGACTTTC. Translated, it gives CARGQGSSGANVLTF.

This rearrangement joins TRBV7-9 to TRBJ1-2, with 7 nucleotides matching TRBD1. Trimming cost V 7 bases and J 6 bases; bases outside gene matches: 11. The CDR3 contains 14 residues. Looked up from germline, CDR1 is SEHNR and CDR2 is FQNEAQ (reference sequence). CDR3: CASTPQGQLDGYTF. The CDR3 nucleotides read TGTGCCAGCACCCCCCAGGGACAGCTTGATGGCTACACCTTC. The full variable domain, rest sourced from reference TRBV7-9 and TRBJ1-2, is DTGVSQNPRHKITKRGQNVTFRCDPISEHNRLYWYRQTLGQGPEFLTYFQNEAQLEKSRLLSDRFSAERPKGSFSTLEIQRTEQGDSAMYLCASTPQGQLDGYTFGSGTRLTVV.

The chain links TRBV28 to TRBJ2-7, with D tentatively TRBD1 (6 bases). V lost 6 bases and J 0 bases, leaving 15 bases between the germline ends. Germline lookup yields CDR1 MDHEN and CDR2 SYDVKM. This CDR3 comprises 15 residues. Here the CDR3 reads CASSPTGHPSYEQYF. The CDR3 DNA is TGTGCCAGCAGCCCAACGGGACACCCCTCCTACGAGCAGTACTTC. Full variable domain (missing parts from reference TRBV28 and TRBJ2-7): DVKVTQSSRYLVKRTGEKVFLECVQDMDHENMFWYRQDPGLGLRLIYFSYDVKMKEKGDIPEGYSVSREKKERFSLILESASTNQTSMYLCASSPTGHPSYEQYFGPGTRLTVT.

This rearrangement joins TRBV25-1 to TRBJ2-5; 7 bases match TRBD1. The CDR3 covers 14 residues. V shed 4 bases and J 5 bases; nucleotides not matched to a gene: 7. The germline V gene has CDR1 MGHDK and CDR2 SYGVNS. Here the CDR3 reads CASSGQGFGETQYF. The CDR3 DNA sequence: TGTGCCAGCAGTGGACAGGGTTTTGGGGAGACCCAGTACTTC. The complete variable domain, with remaining parts taken from reference TRBV25-1 and TRBJ2-5, reads EADIYQTPRYLVIGTGKKITLECSQTMGHDKMYWYQQDPGMELHLIHYSYGVNSTEKGDLSSESTVSRIRTEHFPLTLESARPSHTSQYLCASSGQGFGETQYFGPGTRLLVL.

V is TRBV18 and J is TRBJ1-2; D uncertain. The germline V gene encodes CDR1 KGHSH and CDR2 LQKENI. The V and J ends lost 3 bases and 2 bases respectively, with 7 bases between them. The CDR3 is 13 amino acids. Written as DNA, the CDR3 is TGTGCCAGCTCACCCGACTACAACTATGGCTACACCTTC. This gives the protein CASSPDYNYGYTF.